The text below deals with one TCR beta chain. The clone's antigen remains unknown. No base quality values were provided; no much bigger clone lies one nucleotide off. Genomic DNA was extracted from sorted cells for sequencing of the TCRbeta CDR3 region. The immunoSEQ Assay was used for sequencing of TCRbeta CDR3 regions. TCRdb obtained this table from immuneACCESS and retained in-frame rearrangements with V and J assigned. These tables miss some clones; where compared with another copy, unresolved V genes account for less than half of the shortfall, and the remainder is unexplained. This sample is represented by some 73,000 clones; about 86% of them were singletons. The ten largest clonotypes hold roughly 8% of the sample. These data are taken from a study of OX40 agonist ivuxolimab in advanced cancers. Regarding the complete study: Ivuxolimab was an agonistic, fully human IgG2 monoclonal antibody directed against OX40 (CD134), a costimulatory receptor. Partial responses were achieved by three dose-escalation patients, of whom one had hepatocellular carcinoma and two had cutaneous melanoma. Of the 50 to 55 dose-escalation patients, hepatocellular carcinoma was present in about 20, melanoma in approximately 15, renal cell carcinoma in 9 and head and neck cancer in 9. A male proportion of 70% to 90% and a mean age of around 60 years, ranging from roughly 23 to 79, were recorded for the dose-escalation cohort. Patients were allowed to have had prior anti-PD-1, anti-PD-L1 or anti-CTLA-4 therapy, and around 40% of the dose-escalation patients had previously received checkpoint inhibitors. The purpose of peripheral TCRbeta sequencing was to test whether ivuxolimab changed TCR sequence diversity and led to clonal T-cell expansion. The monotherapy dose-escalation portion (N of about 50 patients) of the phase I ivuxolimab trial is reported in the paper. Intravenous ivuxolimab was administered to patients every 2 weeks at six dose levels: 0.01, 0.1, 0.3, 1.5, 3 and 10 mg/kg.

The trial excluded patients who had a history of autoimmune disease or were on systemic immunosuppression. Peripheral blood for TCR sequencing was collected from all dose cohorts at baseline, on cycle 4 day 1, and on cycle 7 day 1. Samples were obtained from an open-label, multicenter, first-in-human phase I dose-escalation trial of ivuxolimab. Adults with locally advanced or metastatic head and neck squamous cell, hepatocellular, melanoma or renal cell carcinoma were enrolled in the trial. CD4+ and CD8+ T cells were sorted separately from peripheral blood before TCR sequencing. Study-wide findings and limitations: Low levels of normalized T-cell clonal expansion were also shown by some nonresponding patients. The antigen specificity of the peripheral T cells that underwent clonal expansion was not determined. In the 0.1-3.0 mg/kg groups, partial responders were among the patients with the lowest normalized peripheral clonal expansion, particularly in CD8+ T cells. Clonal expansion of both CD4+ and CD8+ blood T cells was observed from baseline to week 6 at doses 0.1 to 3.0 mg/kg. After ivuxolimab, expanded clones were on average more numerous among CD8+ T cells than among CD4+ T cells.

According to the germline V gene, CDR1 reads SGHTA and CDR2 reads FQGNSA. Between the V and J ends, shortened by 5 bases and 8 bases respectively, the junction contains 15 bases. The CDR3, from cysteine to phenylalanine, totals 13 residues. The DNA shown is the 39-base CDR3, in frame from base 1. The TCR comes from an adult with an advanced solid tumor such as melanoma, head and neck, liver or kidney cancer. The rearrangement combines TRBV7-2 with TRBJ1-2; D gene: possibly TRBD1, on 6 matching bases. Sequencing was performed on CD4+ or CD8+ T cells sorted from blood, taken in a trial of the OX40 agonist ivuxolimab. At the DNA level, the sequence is TGTGCCAGCAGCCCCTCTCCAGGGGAAGGCTACACCTTC. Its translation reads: CASSPSPGEGYTF. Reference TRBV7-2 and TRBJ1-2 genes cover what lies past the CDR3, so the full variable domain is GAGVSQSPSNKVTEKGKDVELRCDPISGHTALYWYRQSLGQGLEFLIYFQGNSAPDKSGLPSDRFSAERTGGSVSTLTIQRTQQEDSAVYLCASSPSPGEGYTFGSGTRLTVV.